The 19 T cell receptor beta chains presented below share a single source sample, sequenced in a study of cytomegalovirus exposure and HLA in healthy donors. The PCR used 60 Vbeta and 13 Jbeta primers. Data came from immunoSEQ multiplex PCR; TCRdb stores just in-frame clones and leaves some out. The repertoire holds 70,000 to 95,000 clones, with about 85% as singletons. Sequencing was performed on PBMCs. These receptors originate from a woman aged 40 to 50 in good health and CMV-seropositive.

The chain uses TRBV7-8 and TRBJ2-1; TRBD1 aligns across 9 bases. The CDR3 runs 17 residues. The trim removed 1 base at V and 4 bases at J, leaving 8 bases unmatched. Germline CDR1 reads SGHVS; CDR2 reads FQNEAQ. CDR3 amino acids: CASSLDLGQGFYNEQFF. The DNA of the CDR3 is TGTGCCAGCAGCTTAGATCTGGGACAGGGATTTTACAATGAGCAGTTCTTC.

This clone was observed a handful of times. The chain links TRBV28 to TRBJ1-6; perhaps TRBD1 as D (5 bases). The germline V gene has CDR1 MDHEN and CDR2 SYDVKM. The length of the CDR3 is 16 residues. V was clipped by 4 bases and J by 5 bases, with 15 bases between them. The CDR3 nucleotides are TGTGCCAGCAGTTCGGCACAGGAGACCCATAATTCACCCCTCCACTTT. It codes for CASSSAQETHNSPLHF.

The chain recombines TRBV19 with TRBJ1-2; D is undetermined. Per the germline V gene, CDR1 is LNHDA and CDR2 is SQIVND (reference sequence). The CDR3 has 16 amino acids. Trimming cost V 3 bases and J 4 bases, with 18 bases left between them. The CDR3 protein is CASSISISRRSYGYTF. Written as DNA, the CDR3 is TGTGCCAGTAGTATTTCGATCTCGCGGCGGAGCTATGGCTACACCTTC.

The chain couples TRBV5-1 to TRBJ2-5; weak D call: TRBD1 (5 bases). The end of the DNA is better explained by TRBJ2-7, so the J call may be wrong. The germline CDR1 and CDR2 sequences are SGHRS and YFSETQ. The CDR3 runs to 11 residues. CDR3 protein: CASKGEYEQYF. CDR3 nucleotides: TGCGCCAGCAAAGGGGAATACGAGCAGTACTTC.

The chain carries TRBV27 and TRBJ2-7, with 7 bases that match TRBD1. The CDR3 totals 13 residues. V lost 6 bases and J lost 4; bases outside the gene matches: 6. The germline V gene has CDR1 MNHEY and CDR2 SMNVEV (reference sequence). This CDR3 is CASSPGQLYEQYF. The CDR3 nucleotides read TGTGCCAGCAGCCCGGGACAGTTGTACGAGCAGTACTTC.

This clone was detected once. The rearrangement links TRBV5-1 to TRBJ1-2, with D possibly TRBD1 on 6 matching bases. This CDR3 contains 14 residues. Trimming removed 4 bases at V and 4 bases at J, with 14 bases between. CDR1 SGHRS and CDR2 YFSETQ come from the germline V gene. The DNA of the CDR3 is TGCGCCAGCAGCAACCGGGACACCATCTATGGCTACACCTTC. The encoded protein is CASSNRDTIYGYTF.

This clone is a singleton in its sample. The chain joins TRBV9 to TRBJ2-3, with D maybe TRBD1 (5 bases). Deletions cut 4 bases from V and 6 bases from J, with 18 bases between. The length of the CDR3 is 15 residues. CDR1 and CDR2 (germline): SGDLS, YYNGEE. The CDR3 DNA is TGTGCCAGCAGCCCACAGGACCCAAGAGATGATACGCAGTATTTT. This translates into CASSPQDPRDDTQYF.

This chain joins TRBV2 and TRBJ2-7; D perhaps matches TRBD1 (6 bases). Germline V gene sequence: CDR1 SNHLY, CDR2 FYNNEI. V dropped 6 bases and J dropped 2 bases, with 23 bases sitting between them. The CDR3 sequence is 17 residues long. Here the CDR3 reads CASSGNPKGVVTYEQYF. CDR3 DNA: TGTGCCAGCAGCGGAAACCCTAAGGGGGTAGTCACCTACGAGCAGTACTTC.

The chain links TRBV29-1 to TRBJ1-5; 7 bases map to TRBD1. Germline-derived CDR1 and CDR2 are SQVTM and ANQGSEA. This CDR3 has 13 residues. Trimming removed 7 bases from V and 2 bases from J; junction bases left unmatched: 5. CDR3 protein: CSAAGTGNQPQHF. Here the CDR3 DNA reads TGCAGCGCCGCCGGGACAGGCAATCAGCCCCAGCATTTT.

The V and J genes are TRBV30 and TRBJ1-1; D might be TRBD1 (5 bases). Germline V CDR1 and CDR2: GTSNPN, SVGIG (reference sequence). This CDR3 is built from 14 residues. V lost 3 bases, J lost 0 bases, and 11 bases lay in between. In nucleotides, the CDR3 is TGTGCCTGGAGCAGAGGACATATGAACACTGAAGCTTTCTTT. Translating gives CAWSRGHMNTEAFF.

The chain couples TRBV6-1 to TRBJ1-3; D gene unclear. Germline V gives CDR1 MNHNS, CDR2 SASEGT. The CDR3 is 14 amino acids. V was cut by 3 bases and J by 2 bases, with 8 bases left in between. The CDR3 DNA is TGTGCCAGCAGTGACCGGAGTACTGGAAACACCATATATTTT. Its protein product is CASSDRSTGNTIYF.

The V gene is TRBV10-2, the J gene TRBJ2-1; 8 bases line up with TRBD2. The V gene's germline CDR1 is WSHSY and CDR2 SAAADI. Unmatched junction bases numbered 6, after V lost 7 bases and J lost 7 bases. The CDR3 loop spans 13 amino acids. The CDR3, as DNA: TGCGCCAGCACCGGGACTAGTGCGAATGAGCAGTTCTTC. Protein sequence: CASTGTSANEQFF.

J is TRBJ1-2 and V is TRBV5-6; TRBD1 aligns across 8 bases. The V gene end was trimmed by 3 bases and the J gene end by 4 bases; junction bases not matched to a gene: 11. Germline V lookup: CDR1 SGHDT, CDR2 YYEEEE. The CDR3 runs 16 residues. CDR3 region: CASSWAEDRVPYGYTF. CDR3 in DNA: TGTGCCAGCAGCTGGGCAGAGGACAGGGTACCCTATGGCTACACCTTC.

The chain has TRBV6-5 and TRBJ2-3; TRBD2 agrees at 7 bases. V trimming: 2 bases; J trimming: 1 base; junction bases outside the gene matches: 3. Germline CDR1 reads MNHEY; CDR2 reads SVGAGI. This CDR3 spans 15 amino acids. In DNA, the CDR3 is TGTGCCAGCAGTTACGTGGGGGGGGGCACAGATACGCAGTATTTT. This gives the protein CASSYVGGGTDTQYF.

The rearrangement uses TRBV18 and TRBJ1-2; no clear D. CDR1 is KGHSH, CDR2 LQKENI, per germline. Trimming removed 3 bases at V and 8 bases at J, with 19 bases between. The CDR3 is 15 residues long. The CDR3 coding sequence is TGTGCCAGCTCACCGCGCCTGCAGTGGGAGGGCGGCTACACCTTC. Translating gives CASSPRLQWEGGYTF.

The chain links TRBV29-1 to TRBJ2-5, with TRBD2 matching over 9 bases. Germline CDR1 SQVTM, CDR2 ANQGSEA. With V trimmed by 8 bases and J by 5 bases, 15 bases remained unmatched. The CDR3 runs to 15 residues. CDR3 protein: CSLKGAGGAGETQYF. The CDR3 DNA reads TGCAGCCTGAAGGGGGCGGGGGGGGCCGGGGAGACCCAGTACTTC.

The chain carries TRBV28 and TRBJ2-7, with 11 positions matching TRBD2. V was pared by 3 bases and J by 7 bases, with 5 bases of the junction left unmatched. CDR3 length: 14 amino acids. Germline CDR1 reads MDHEN; CDR2 reads SYDVKM. Here the CDR3 DNA reads TGTGCCAGCAGTTTGCTAGCGGGAGGCTGGGAGCAGTACTTC. Amino acid sequence: CASSLLAGGWEQYF.

V usage is TRBV10-3 and J usage is TRBJ2-1; 10 bases are shared with TRBD2. The junction had 6 bases not matched to a gene; V was cut back by 2 bases and J by 8 bases. The CDR3 totals 15 residues. Germline CDR1 reads ENHRY; CDR2 reads SYGVKD. The CDR3 DNA sequence: TGTGCCATCAGTGAGACTAGCGGGGTTGAGGATGAGCAGTTCTTC. Protein product: CAISETSGVEDEQFF.

The V gene is TRBV5-5, the J gene TRBJ1-1, with D perhaps TRBD1 (6 bases). Looked up from germline, CDR1 is SGHKS and CDR2 is YYEKEE (reference sequence). Trimming shortened V by 2 bases and J by 7 bases, and 15 bases separated the two germline ends. The CDR3 has 14 residues. The chain's CDR3 is CASSLTIGQNEAFF. CDR3 nucleotide sequence: TGTGCCAGCAGCTTAACAATAGGACAGAATGAAGCTTTCTTT.